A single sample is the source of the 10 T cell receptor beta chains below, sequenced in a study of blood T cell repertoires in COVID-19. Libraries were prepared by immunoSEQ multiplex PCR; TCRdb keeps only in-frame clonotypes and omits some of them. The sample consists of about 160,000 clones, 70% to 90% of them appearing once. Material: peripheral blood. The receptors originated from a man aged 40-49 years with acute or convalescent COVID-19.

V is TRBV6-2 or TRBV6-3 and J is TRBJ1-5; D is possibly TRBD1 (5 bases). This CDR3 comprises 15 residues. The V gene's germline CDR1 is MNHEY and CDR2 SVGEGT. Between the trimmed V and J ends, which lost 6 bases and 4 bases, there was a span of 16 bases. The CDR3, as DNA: TGTGCCAGCAGCATCGGTCCGACAGAAAATCAGCCCCAGCATTTT. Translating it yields CASSIGPTENQPQHF.

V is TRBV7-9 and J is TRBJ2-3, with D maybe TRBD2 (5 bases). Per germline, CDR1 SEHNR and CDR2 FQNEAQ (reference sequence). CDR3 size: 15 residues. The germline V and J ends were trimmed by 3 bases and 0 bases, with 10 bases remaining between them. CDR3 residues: CASSFHGVSTDTQYF. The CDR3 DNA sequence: TGTGCCAGCAGCTTTCACGGGGTCAGCACAGATACGCAGTATTTT.

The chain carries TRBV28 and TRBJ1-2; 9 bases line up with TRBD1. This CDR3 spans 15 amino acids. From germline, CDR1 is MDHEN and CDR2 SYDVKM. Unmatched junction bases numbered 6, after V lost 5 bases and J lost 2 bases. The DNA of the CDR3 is TGTGCCAGCAGTCCGACAGGGGGACAGAACTATGGCTACACCTTC. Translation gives CASSPTGGQNYGYTF.

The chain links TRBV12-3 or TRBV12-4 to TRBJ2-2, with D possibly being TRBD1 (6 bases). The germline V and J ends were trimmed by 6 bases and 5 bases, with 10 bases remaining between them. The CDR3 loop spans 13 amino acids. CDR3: CASRGRGTGELFF. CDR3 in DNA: TGTGCCAGCAGAGGCAGGGGTACCGGGGAGCTGTTTTTT.

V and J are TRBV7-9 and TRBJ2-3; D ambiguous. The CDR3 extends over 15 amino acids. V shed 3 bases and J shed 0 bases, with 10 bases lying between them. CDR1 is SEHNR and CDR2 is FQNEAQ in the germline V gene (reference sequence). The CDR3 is CASSLTERSTDTQYF. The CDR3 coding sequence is TGTGCCAGCAGCTTGACGGAGCGAAGCACAGATACGCAGTATTTT.

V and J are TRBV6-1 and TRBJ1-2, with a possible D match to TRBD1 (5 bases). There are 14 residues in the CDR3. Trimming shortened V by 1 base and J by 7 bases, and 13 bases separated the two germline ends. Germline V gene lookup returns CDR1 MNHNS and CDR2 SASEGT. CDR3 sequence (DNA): TGTGCCAGCAGTGAAGGTCCTGGCAGGGTTGGCTACACCTTC. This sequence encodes CASSEGPGRVGYTF.

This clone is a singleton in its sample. As DNA, the CDR3 is TGTGCCAGTAGTAGTGGCGGGGGGGCAGATACGCAGTATTTT. Translating it yields CASSSGGGADTQYF. The genes are TRBV19 and TRBJ2-3, with 9 nucleotides matching TRBD2. The CDR3 has 14 amino acids. Per germline, CDR1 LNHDA and CDR2 SQIVND (reference sequence). With 4 bases clipped from V and 4 bases from J, the junction kept 3 bases outside the gene matches.

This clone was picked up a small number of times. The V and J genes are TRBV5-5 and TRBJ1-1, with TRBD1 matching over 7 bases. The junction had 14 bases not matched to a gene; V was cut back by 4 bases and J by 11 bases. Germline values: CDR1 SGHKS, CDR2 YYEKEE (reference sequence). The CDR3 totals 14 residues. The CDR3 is CASSQTTGTVTAFF. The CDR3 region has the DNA TGTGCCAGCAGCCAAACAACCGGGACAGTGACGGCTTTCTTT.

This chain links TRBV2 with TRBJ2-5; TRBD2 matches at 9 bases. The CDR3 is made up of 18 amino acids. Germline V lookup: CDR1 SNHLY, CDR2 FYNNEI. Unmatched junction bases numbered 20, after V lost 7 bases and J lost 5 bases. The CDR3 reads CASKVPGLALGDGETQYF. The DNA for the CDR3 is TGTGCCAGCAAAGTTCCGGGACTAGCCCTTGGGGATGGTGAGACCCAGTACTTC.

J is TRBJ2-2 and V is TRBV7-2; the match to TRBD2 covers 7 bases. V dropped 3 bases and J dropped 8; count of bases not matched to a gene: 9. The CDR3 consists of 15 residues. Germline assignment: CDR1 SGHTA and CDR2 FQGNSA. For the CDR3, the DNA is TGTGCCAGCAGCTTCGGACTAGAACGCACTGGGGAGCTGTTTTTT. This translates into CASSFGLERTGELFF.